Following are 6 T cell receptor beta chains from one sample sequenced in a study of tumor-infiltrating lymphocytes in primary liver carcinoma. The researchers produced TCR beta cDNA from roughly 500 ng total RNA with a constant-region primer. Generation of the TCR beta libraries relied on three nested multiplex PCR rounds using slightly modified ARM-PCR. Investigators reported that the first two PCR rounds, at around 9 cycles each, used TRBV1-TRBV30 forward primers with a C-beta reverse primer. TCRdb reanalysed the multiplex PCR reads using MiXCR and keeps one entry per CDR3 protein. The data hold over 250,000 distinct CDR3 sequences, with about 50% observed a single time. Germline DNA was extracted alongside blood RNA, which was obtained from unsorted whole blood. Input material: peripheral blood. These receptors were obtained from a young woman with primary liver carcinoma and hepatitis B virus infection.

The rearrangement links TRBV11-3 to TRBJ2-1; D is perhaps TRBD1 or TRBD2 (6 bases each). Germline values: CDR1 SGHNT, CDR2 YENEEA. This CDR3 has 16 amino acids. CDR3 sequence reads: CTNSSRRDGGGNEQFF. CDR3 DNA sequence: TGTACCAACAGCTCCAGACGGGACGGGGGCGGCAATGAGCAGTTCTTC.

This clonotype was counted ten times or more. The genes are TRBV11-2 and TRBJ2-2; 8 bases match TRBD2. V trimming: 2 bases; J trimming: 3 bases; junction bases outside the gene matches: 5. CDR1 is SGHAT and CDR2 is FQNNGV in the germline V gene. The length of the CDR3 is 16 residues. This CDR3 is CASSLTGTSYTGELFF. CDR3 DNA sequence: TGTGCCAGCAGCTTAACCGGGACTAGTTACACCGGGGAGCTGTTTTTT.

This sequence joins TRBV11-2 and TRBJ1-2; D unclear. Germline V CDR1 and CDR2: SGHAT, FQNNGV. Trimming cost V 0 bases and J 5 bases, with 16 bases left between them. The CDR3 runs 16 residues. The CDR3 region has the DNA TGTGCCAGCAGCTTAGAAGGGCGAGAAAACTCTTATGGCTACACCTTC. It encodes CASSLEGRENSYGYTF.

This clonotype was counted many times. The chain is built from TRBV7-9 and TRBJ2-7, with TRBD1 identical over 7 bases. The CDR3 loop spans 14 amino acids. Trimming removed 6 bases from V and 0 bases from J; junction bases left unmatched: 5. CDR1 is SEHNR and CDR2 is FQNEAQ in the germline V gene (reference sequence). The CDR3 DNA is TGTGCCAGCAGTCCCGCAGGGGGCTCCTACGAGCAGTACTTC. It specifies CASSPAGGSYEQYF.

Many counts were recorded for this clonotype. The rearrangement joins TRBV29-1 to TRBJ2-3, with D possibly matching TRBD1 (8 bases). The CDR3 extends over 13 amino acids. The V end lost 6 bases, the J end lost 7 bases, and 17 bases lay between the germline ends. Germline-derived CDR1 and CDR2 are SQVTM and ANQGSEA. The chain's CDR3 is CSVRTGRVNTQYF. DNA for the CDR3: TGCAGCGTCAGGACAGGGAGGGTGAATACGCAGTATTTT.

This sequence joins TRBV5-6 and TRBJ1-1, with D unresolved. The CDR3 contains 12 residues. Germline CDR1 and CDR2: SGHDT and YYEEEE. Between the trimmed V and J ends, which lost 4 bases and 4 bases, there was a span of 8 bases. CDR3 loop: CASSQQPTEAFF. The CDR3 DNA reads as TGTGCCAGCAGCCAACAGCCCACTGAAGCTTTCTTT.